The present entry profiles one TCR beta chain with its context. This record comes from a study of blood T cell repertoires in COVID-19. Study-level background: Whether acute or convalescent, the COVID-19 samples came from the United States, Italy and Spain. Nucleic acid was either cDNA or gDNA, and it came from T cells, B-cell-depleted T cells, or PBMCs.

The CDR3 sequence is 14 residues long. CDR1 is SNHLY, CDR2 FYNNEI, per germline. V dropped 6 bases and J dropped 3 bases, with 12 bases sitting between them. The data were produced by immunoSEQ multiplex PCR, yet TCRdb's version contains in-frame clones alone and is incomplete. The sample records roughly 190,000 clones, about 93% being singletons. This receptor was taken from a young man with COVID-19, enrolled during active disease. This rearrangement joins TRBV2 to TRBJ1-3; no firm D call. The sequencing sample was made of peripheral blood. The CDR3, as DNA: TGTGCCAGCAGGACTGAAACGCATGGAAACACCATATATTTT. Translation: CASRTETHGNTIYF.